This T cell receptor beta chain was identified during a study of T cell repertoires in cytomegalovirus infection. As for the study in general: Indicated by public TCR beta signatures were CMV infection and matching HLA type. Study observations and caveats: Using cumulative public TCR beta family frequency, the authors identified those who carried CMV together with the relevant HLA. CMV-specific TCR beta clonotypes restricted by HLA-C were the ones dominating the ex vivo response.

This clonotype has at least ten counts. Its antigen remains unidentified. Germline V gene lookup returns CDR1 SGHTA and CDR2 FQGNSA. The V and J ends lost 1 base and 1 base respectively, with 13 bases between them. The CDR3 totals 16 residues. TCRdb re-derived calls from the reads in MiXCR, one entry per CDR3 protein. The sample shows about 740,000 distinct CDR3 sequences, less than 40% of them seen only once. The receptor's source is a human donor in good health (CMV status not recorded). Some clones in this sample may be carry-over from other donors' samples. The sample consisted of PBMCs. This rearrangement joins TRBV7-2 to TRBJ1-1; no clear D. The CDR3 DNA reads TGTGCCAGCAGCTTAGTCTCTGGCGGTGAGAACACTGAAGCTTTCTTT. Encoded protein: CASSLVSGGENTEAFF. Filled out from reference TRBV7-2 and TRBJ1-1, the complete variable domain reads GAGVSQSPSNKVTEKGKDVELRCDPISGHTALYWYRQSLGQGLEFLIYFQGNSAPDKSGLPSDRFSAERTGGSVSTLTIQRTQQEDSAVYLCASSLVSGGENTEAFFGQGTRLTVV.